One and the same sample provided the 20 T cell receptor beta chains below, sequenced in a study of CD8 T cells in Susac syndrome. Reverse transcription of about 0.45 to 1 ug RNA used random hexamers. Each CDR3 protein gets one entry after TCRdb re-called the immunoSEQ multiplex PCR reads with MiXCR. The sample carries 100,000 to 150,000 distinct CDR3 sequences, around 94% recorded once. Sequenced material: CD4+ T cells from PBMCs. Source of these receptors: a human donor in good health.

This chain links TRBV18 with TRBJ1-1; unclear D gene. V shed 3 bases and J shed 2 bases, with 7 bases lying between them. The CDR3 has 13 residues. Germline values: CDR1 KGHSH, CDR2 LQKENI. As DNA, the CDR3 is TGTGCCAGCTCACCTGTGGAAAACACTGAAGCTTTCTTT. It specifies CASSPVENTEAFF. The full variable domain, its missing parts supplied by reference TRBV18 and TRBJ1-1, is NAGVMQNPRHLVRRRGQEARLRCSPMKGHSHVYWYRQLPEEGLKFMVYLQKENIIDESGMPKERFSAEFPKEGPSILRIQQVVRGDSAAYFCASSPVENTEAFFGQGTRLTVV.

V gene TRBV5-1 combines with J gene TRBJ2-3; a possible D gene is TRBD2 (6 bases). Germline V lookup: CDR1 SGHRS, CDR2 YFSETQ. This CDR3 has 15 amino acids. V was clipped by 1 base and J by 0 bases, with 9 bases between them. As DNA, the CDR3 is TGCGCCAGCAGCTTGAACGGGGGTAGCACAGATACGCAGTATTTT. Translation: CASSLNGGSTDTQYF.

Only one count was recorded for this clonotype. Mismatch with germline at one junction end may stem from a read error. V usage is TRBV5-1 and J usage is TRBJ2-3; D is ambiguous. The CDR3 is made up of 13 amino acids. Germline V lookup: CDR1 SGHRS, CDR2 YFSETQ. The chain's CDR3 is CASSLGSADTQYF. CDR3 DNA sequence: TGCGCCAGCAGCTTGGGGAGCGCAGATACGCAGTACTTT. Full variable domain (rest looked up from reference TRBV5-1 and TRBJ2-3): KAGVTQTPRYLIKTRGQQVTLSCSPISGHRSVSWYQQTPGQGLQFLFEYFSETQRNKGNFPGRFSGRQFSNSRSEMNVSTLELGDSALYLCASSLGSADTQYFGPGTRLTVL.

The V call is TRBV6-4, the J call TRBJ2-6; perhaps D is TRBD1 or TRBD2 (5 bases each). Germline V gene data show CDR1 as MRHNA and CDR2 as SNTAGT. CDR3 length equals 15 residues. Between the trimmed V and J ends, which lost 6 bases and 2 bases, there was a span of 11 bases. The CDR3 coding sequence is TGTGCCAGCAGAGTCGGGACGGCTGGGGCCAACGTCCTGACTTTC. It codes for CASRVGTAGANVLTF.

This chain connects TRBV7-9 to TRBJ2-5; no definite D call. The V gene's germline CDR1 is SEHNR and CDR2 FQNEAQ (reference sequence). V was clipped by 3 bases and J by 2 bases, with 10 bases between them. The CDR3 is 14 amino acids. CDR3: CASSLGISQETQYF. CDR3 in DNA: TGTGCCAGCAGCTTGGGAATAAGTCAAGAGACCCAGTACTTC.

In this sample, this clonotype turned up once. The chain is built from TRBV20-1 and TRBJ2-1, with D unclear. The length of the CDR3 is 11 residues. Deletions cut 8 bases from V and 9 bases from J, with 14 bases between. CDR1 and CDR2 from the germline V gene are DFQATT and SNEGSKA (reference sequence). The CDR3, as DNA: TGCAGTTGGCTCCCGAGTGGTGAGCAGTTCTTC. It yields the protein CSWLPSGEQFF.

This chain uses TRBV5-1 with TRBJ2-1; TRBD1 might be the D (5 bases). V lost 4 bases and J lost 7, with 12 bases in between. This CDR3 is built from 13 residues. Germline CDR1 is SGHRS and CDR2 is YFSETQ. The CDR3 bases are TGCGCCAGCAGCCCGTACCCAGGGAATGAGCAGTTCTTC. This codes for CASSPYPGNEQFF.

The gene calls are TRBV7-9 and TRBJ1-5, with D unresolved. The CDR3 is 14 amino acids. Germline CDR1 reads SEHNR; CDR2 reads FQNEAQ (reference sequence). Between the trimmed V and J ends, which lost 6 bases and 0 bases, there was a span of 9 bases. CDR3 loop: CASSKDISNQPQHF. Here the CDR3 DNA reads TGTGCCAGCAGTAAAGACATTAGCAATCAGCCCCAGCATTTT.

The chain combines TRBV2 with TRBJ1-2; TRBD1 matches at 8 bases. This CDR3 spans 14 amino acids. V was clipped by 6 bases and J by 4 bases; unmatched bases: 7. The V gene's germline CDR1 is SNHLY and CDR2 FYNNEI. Here the CDR3 DNA reads TGTGCCAGCAGCGGACAGGGACTTAGCTATGGCTACACCTTC. It encodes CASSGQGLSYGYTF.

The chain couples TRBV4-3 to TRBJ2-3; 8 bases map to TRBD1. The trim removed 0 bases at V and 1 base at J, leaving 6 bases unmatched. This CDR3 has 17 amino acids. The V gene's germline CDR1 is LGHNA and CDR2 YSLEER. This CDR3 is CASSQDLTGAGTDTQYF. CDR3 DNA: TGCGCCAGCAGCCAAGACCTGACAGGGGCCGGCACAGATACGCAGTATTTT.

The chain joins TRBV7-2 to TRBJ2-1; no clear D. Germline CDR1 SGHTA, CDR2 FQGNSA. Between the trimmed V and J ends, which lost 1 base and 13 bases, there was a span of 17 bases. CDR3 length equals 14 residues. Here the CDR3 reads CASSLGSAATLQFF. The CDR3 region has the DNA TGTGCCAGCAGCTTAGGTAGTGCGGCCACCTTACAGTTCTTC.

V is TRBV7-2 and J is TRBJ2-7; 10 bases line up with TRBD2. Germline loops: CDR1 SGHTA, CDR2 FQGNSA. The CDR3 has 15 amino acids. Losses at the gene ends were 5 bases for V and 6 bases for J; bases not matched to a gene: 10. CDR3 sequence: CASSPPSGRVTEQYF. CDR3 nucleotides: TGTGCCAGCAGCCCACCGAGCGGGAGGGTCACCGAGCAGTACTTC.

V and J are TRBV6-2 or TRBV6-3 and TRBJ2-1; possibly TRBD2 for D (6 bases). Germline loops: CDR1 MNHEY, CDR2 SVGEGT. The V and J ends lost 5 bases and 6 bases respectively, with 17 bases between them. CDR3 length equals 15 residues. The DNA for the CDR3 is TGTGCCAGCAGTGACCGGGACTCCGTATCCAATGAGCAGTTCTTC. As protein: CASSDRDSVSNEQFF.

The DNA for the CDR3 is TGTGCCAGCAGCGGAAAGGGACAGCTCGGCACCGAGCAGTACTTC. Residues: CASSGKGQLGTEQYF. The chain is built from TRBV13 and TRBJ2-7; 7 positions agree with TRBD1. J lost 6 bases, V lost 5 bases, and 13 bases had no gene match. The germline V gene encodes CDR1 PRHDT and CDR2 FYEKMQ (reference sequence). This CDR3 comprises 15 residues.

The chain carries TRBV10-2 and TRBJ2-7; D may be TRBD2 (5 bases). CDR3 size: 14 residues. The V gene's germline CDR1 is WSHSY and CDR2 SAAADI. Deletions cut 7 bases from V and 0 bases from J, with 13 bases between. The CDR3 loop reads CASTPSSGSYEQYF. In DNA form, the CDR3 reads TGCGCCAGCACCCCTTCAAGCGGCTCCTACGAGCAGTACTTC.

The V call is TRBV7-2, the J call TRBJ2-7; 9 bases map to TRBD2. Trimming at V came to 5 bases and at J to 1 base, leaving 6 bases not matched to a gene. The CDR3 is 15 residues long. CDR1 SGHTA and CDR2 FQGNSA come from the germline V gene. CDR3 DNA: TGTGCCAGCAGCCGGGGACTAGCCCTTTCCTACGAGCAGTACTTC. This sequence encodes CASSRGLALSYEQYF. Full variable domain (missing parts from reference TRBV7-2 and TRBJ2-7): GAGVSQSPSNKVTEKGKDVELRCDPISGHTALYWYRQSLGQGLEFLIYFQGNSAPDKSGLPSDRFSAERTGGSVSTLTIQRTQQEDSAVYLCASSRGLALSYEQYFGPGTRLTVT.

The chain carries TRBV5-1 and TRBJ2-5, with D tentatively TRBD2 (6 bases). Germline CDR1 and CDR2: SGHRS and YFSETQ. The CDR3 consists of 13 residues. The V end was cut by 5 bases, the J end by 7 bases, with 15 bases between. The CDR3 here is CASSSAIGGTQYF. The CDR3 nucleotides read TGCGCCAGCAGTAGCGCCATCGGGGGGACCCAGTACTTC. The entire variable domain, with the rest obtained from reference TRBV5-1 and TRBJ2-5, is as follows: KAGVTQTPRYLIKTRGQQVTLSCSPISGHRSVSWYQQTPGQGLQFLFEYFSETQRNKGNFPGRFSGRQFSNSRSEMNVSTLELGDSALYLCASSSAIGGTQYFGPGTRLLVL.

The chain carries TRBV6-4 and TRBJ1-2; D gene uncertain. The CDR3 runs to 15 residues. The V end was cut by 6 bases, the J end by 3 bases, with 17 bases between. Germline loops: CDR1 MRHNA, CDR2 SNTAGT. DNA of the CDR3: TGTGCCAGCAGCAACACCCGGTCCGGCTACTATGGCTACACCTTC. Amino acids: CASSNTRSGYYGYTF.

This sequence joins TRBV5-1 and TRBJ1-1; TRBD1 might be the D (6 bases). The CDR3 is made up of 13 amino acids. Germline V gene lookup returns CDR1 SGHRS and CDR2 YFSETQ. V was clipped by 1 base and J by 5 bases, with 9 bases between them. Here the CDR3 DNA reads TGCGCCAGCAGCTTGACCAGGGGAACTGAAGCTTTCTTT. Its translation is CASSLTRGTEAFF. The whole variable domain, remainder taken from reference TRBV5-1 and TRBJ1-1, is KAGVTQTPRYLIKTRGQQVTLSCSPISGHRSVSWYQQTPGQGLQFLFEYFSETQRNKGNFPGRFSGRQFSNSRSEMNVSTLELGDSALYLCASSLTRGTEAFFGQGTRLTVV.

Here the CDR3 DNA reads TGTGCCAGCAGCTTAGTGTTCCGGGACAGGGGGCTCGGAAGGACTGAAGCTTTCTTT. Its protein product is CASSLVFRDRGLGRTEAFF. The chain is built from TRBV7-2 and TRBJ1-1, with 12 bases lining up with TRBD1. There are 19 residues in the CDR3. Unmatched junction bases numbered 14, after V lost 1 base and J lost 5 bases. Germline CDR1 and CDR2: SGHTA and FQGNSA.